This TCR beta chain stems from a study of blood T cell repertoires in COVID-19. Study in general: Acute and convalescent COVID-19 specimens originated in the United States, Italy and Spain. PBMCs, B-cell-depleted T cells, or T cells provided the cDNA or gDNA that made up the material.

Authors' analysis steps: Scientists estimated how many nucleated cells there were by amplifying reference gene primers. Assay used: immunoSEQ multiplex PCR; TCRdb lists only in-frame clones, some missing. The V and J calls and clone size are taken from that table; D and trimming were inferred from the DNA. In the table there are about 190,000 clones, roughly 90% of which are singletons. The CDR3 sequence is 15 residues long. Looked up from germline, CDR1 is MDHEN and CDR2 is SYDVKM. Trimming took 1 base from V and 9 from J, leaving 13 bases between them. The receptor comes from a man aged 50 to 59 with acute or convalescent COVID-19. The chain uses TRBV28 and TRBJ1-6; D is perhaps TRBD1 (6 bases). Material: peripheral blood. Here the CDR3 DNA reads TGTGCCAGCAGTTTATTACAGGGTCGTGGTTCACCCCTCCACTTT. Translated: CASSLLQGRGSPLHF.